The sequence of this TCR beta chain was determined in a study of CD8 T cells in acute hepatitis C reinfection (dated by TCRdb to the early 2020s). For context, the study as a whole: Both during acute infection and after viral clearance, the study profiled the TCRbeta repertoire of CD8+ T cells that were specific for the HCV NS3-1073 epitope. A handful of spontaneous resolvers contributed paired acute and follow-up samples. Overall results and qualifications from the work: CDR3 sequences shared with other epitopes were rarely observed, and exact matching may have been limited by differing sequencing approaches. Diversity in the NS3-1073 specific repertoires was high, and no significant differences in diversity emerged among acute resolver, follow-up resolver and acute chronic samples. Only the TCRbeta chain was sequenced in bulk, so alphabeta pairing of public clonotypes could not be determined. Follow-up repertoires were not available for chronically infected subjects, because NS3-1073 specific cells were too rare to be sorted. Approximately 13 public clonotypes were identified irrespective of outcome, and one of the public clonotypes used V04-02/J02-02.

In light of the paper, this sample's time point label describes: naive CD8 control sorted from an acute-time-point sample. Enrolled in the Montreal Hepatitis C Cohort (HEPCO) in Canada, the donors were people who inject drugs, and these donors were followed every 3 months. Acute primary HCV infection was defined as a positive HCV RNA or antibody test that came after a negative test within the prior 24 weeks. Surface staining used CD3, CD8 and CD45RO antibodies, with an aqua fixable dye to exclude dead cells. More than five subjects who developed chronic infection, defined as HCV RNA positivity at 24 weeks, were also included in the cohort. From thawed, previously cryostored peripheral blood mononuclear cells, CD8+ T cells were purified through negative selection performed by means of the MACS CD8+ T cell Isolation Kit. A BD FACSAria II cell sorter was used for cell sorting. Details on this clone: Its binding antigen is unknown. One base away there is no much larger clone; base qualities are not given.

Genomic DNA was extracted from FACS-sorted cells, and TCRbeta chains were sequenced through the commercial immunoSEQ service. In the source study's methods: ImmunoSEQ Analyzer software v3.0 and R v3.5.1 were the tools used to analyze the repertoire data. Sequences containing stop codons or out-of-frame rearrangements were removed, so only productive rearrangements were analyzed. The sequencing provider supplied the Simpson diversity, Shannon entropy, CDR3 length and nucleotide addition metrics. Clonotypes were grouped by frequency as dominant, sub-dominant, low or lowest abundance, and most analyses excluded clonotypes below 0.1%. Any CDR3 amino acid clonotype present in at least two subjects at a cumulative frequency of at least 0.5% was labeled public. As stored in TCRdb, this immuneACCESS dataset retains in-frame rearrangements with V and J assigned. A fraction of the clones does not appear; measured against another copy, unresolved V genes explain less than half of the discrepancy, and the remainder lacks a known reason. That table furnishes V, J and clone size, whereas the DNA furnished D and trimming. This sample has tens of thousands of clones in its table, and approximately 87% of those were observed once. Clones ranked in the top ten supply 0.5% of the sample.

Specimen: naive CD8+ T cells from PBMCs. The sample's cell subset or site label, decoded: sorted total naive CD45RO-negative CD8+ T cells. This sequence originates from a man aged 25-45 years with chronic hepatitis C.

At the DNA level, the sequence is TGTGCCAGCAGCCTTAGTGTAAATACGCAGTATTTT. Its translation is CASSLSVNTQYF. The chain was built from TRBV5-4 and TRBJ2-3; the D gene cannot be named for sure. CDR1 SGHNT and CDR2 YYREEE were looked up in the germline V gene (reference sequence). V loses 4 bases of germline sequence and J loses 7 bases, and the interval between the two ends is 10 bases. Including cysteine and phenylalanine, the CDR3 has 12 amino acids. Here the CDR3 DNA is all that survives: 36 bases in frame from base 1.